The present T cell receptor (beta chain) was sequenced within a study of early T cells in non-severe SARS-CoV-2 infection. At the level of the study: Sequencing was performed on bulk RNA from unsorted whole blood, leaving chains unpaired.

The CDR3 extends over 16 amino acids. V lost 1 base and J 0 bases, leaving 10 bases between the germline ends. The germline CDR1 and CDR2 sequences are SGHDT and YYEEEE. Each single cDNA molecule received a unique molecular identifier. MiXCR, applied by TCRdb to the 5' RACE reads, yields one record per CDR3 protein. Here the sample spans approximately 85,000 distinct CDR3 sequences, approximately 13% being singletons. This clonotype appeared a few times. The sample comprised whole blood. This clonotype originated in an adult who was a healthcare worker with PCR-confirmed SARS-CoV-2 infection or an uninfected control (not recorded which). This chain uses TRBV5-6 with TRBJ2-2; tentative D call: TRBD1 (6 bases). In nucleotides, the CDR3 is TGTGCCAGCAGCTTGATCCCAGGGGCGAACACCGGGGAGCTGTTTTTT. Its protein product is CASSLIPGANTGELFF. The variable domain in full, with the rest retrieved from reference TRBV5-6 and TRBJ2-2, is DAGVTQSPTHLIKTRGQQVTLRCSPKSGHDTVSWYQQALGQGPQFIFQYYEEEERQRGNFPDRFSGHQFPNYSSELNVNALLLGDSALYLCASSLIPGANTGELFFGEGSRLTVL.